The clone carrying this T cell receptor beta chain has only a few counts. Its antigen remains unidentified. MiXCR, run by TCRdb on the 5' RACE reads, gives a single entry per CDR3 protein. The table has 400,000 to 550,000 distinct CDR3 sequences, roughly a fifth seen once. This entry comes from a study of identical twins. Whole-study findings and limits: Within monozygotic twins, out-of-frame TCR alpha sharing was underestimated by the models.

Trimming took 3 bases from V and 4 from J, leaving 10 bases between them. Germline V gene sequence: CDR1 SGHRS, CDR2 YFSETQ. This CDR3 is built from 13 residues. These same records also appear under a second study, on T cells expressing NK-cell markers. That paper notes: Underlying the TCR beta repertoires were sorted CD3+CD56+NKG2C+, CD3+CD56+NKG2C- and CD3+CD56-NKG2C+ T cells. It remained uncertain whether the expanded NKG2C+ T cell clones were specific for HCMV antigens.

The TCR originated in a woman aged 18-29 years in good health. The J gene is TRBJ1-2, the V gene TRBV5-1, with D possibly TRBD1 on 5 matching bases. Source material: CD4+ T cells sorted from blood. Here the CDR3 reads CASSSMTAYGYTF. The CDR3 DNA is TGCGCCAGCAGCTCCATGACAGCCTATGGCTACACCTTC. Combining the CDR3 with reference TRBV5-1 and TRBJ1-2 gives the whole variable domain KAGVTQTPRYLIKTRGQQVTLSCSPISGHRSVSWYQQTPGQGLQFLFEYFSETQRNKGNFPGRFSGRQFSNSRSEMNVSTLELGDSALYLCASSSMTAYGYTFGSGTRLTVV.